This T cell receptor beta chain was captured by sequencing in a study of cytomegalovirus exposure and HLA in healthy donors. Regarding the study as a whole: When the data were analyzed later, several of the most significant clusters appeared to be linked to common viral pathogens. The authors later found most CMV-associated TCR beta chains appeared HLA-restricted. Rare TCR sequences predominated, though certain public TCRs were found in many donors. A later analysis showed HLA-associated TCR beta chains outstripping equally common others in clonal expansion.

A remark on this clone: Its antigen is as yet unknown.

This PCR relied on a set of 60 Vbeta primers and 13 Jbeta primers. Repertoires were generated with immunoSEQ multiplex PCR, while TCRdb's copy carries only in-frame clones and drops some. The data hold around 170,000 clones, with roughly 80% observed a single time. Losses at the gene ends were 1 base for V and 2 bases for J; bases not matched to a gene: 2. The CDR3 sequence is 14 residues long. Germline V lookup: CDR1 SEHNR, CDR2 FQNEAQ (reference sequence). The chain carries TRBV7-9 and TRBJ2-7; TRBD1 matches 7 bases. Sample: PBMCs. This TCR derives from a man between 50 and 59 years old in good health and CMV-seronegative. The chain's CDR3 is CASSLGQGAYEQYF. DNA for the CDR3: TGTGCCAGCAGCTTAGGGCAGGGGGCCTACGAGCAGTACTTC.